This passage covers 16 T cell receptor beta chains from one sample sequenced in a study of prognosis after radiotherapy for stage I lung cancer. Amplicons of TCR beta CDR3 were generated from genomic DNA by two-round multiplex PCR. Each TRBV and TRBJ gene had its own primer in the first PCR round. A single record per CDR3 protein comes from TCRdb applying MiXCR to the multiplex PCR reads. The sample shows about 24,000 distinct CDR3 sequences, more than 35% of them seen only once. The material sequenced was PBMCs, taken before or after stereotactic body radiation therapy (not recorded which). These receptors originate from a donor older than 45 with non-small cell lung cancer.

This clonotype was observed at least ten times. CDR3 sequence (DNA): TGTGCCATTTCGCCCGGGAATGAGCAGTTCTTC. This gives the protein CAISPGNEQFF. The rearrangement joins TRBV2 to TRBJ2-1; no clear D gene. The CDR3 sequence is 11 residues long. CDR1 and CDR2 (germline): SNHLY, FYNNEI. Trimming cost V 10 bases and J 7 bases, with 11 bases left between them.

This clonotype was counted many times. V usage is TRBV20-1 and J usage is TRBJ2-3, with D uncertain. Trimming removed 3 bases from V and 3 bases from J, with 22 bases in between. This CDR3 is 17 amino acids long. CDR1 DFQATT and CDR2 SNEGSKA come from the germline V gene (reference sequence). The chain's CDR3 is CSARTAGFARYTDTQYF. The CDR3 bases are TGCAGTGCTAGGACTGCTGGGTTTGCCCGCTATACAGATACGCAGTATTTT.

The sample holds many counts of this clonotype. The chain combines TRBV3-1 with TRBJ1-3; unclear D gene. Per the germline V gene, CDR1 is LGHDT and CDR2 is YNNKEL (reference sequence). The CDR3 extends over 15 amino acids. Trimming removed 1 base from V and 0 bases from J, with 7 bases in between. The CDR3 is CASSQGLYSGNTIYF. The CDR3 DNA reads as TGTGCCAGCAGCCAAGGGCTTTACTCTGGAAACACCATATATTTT.

This clonotype was detected ten times or more. The V and J genes are TRBV12-3 or TRBV12-4 and TRBJ2-1; unclear D gene. The CDR3 contains 16 residues. V lost 2 bases and J 3 bases, leaving 14 bases between the germline ends. The CDR3 loop is CASSLSLSAYYNEQFF. The CDR3 bases are TGTGCCAGCAGTTTATCCCTCAGCGCCTACTACAATGAGCAGTTCTTC.

The rearrangement uses TRBV6-2 or TRBV6-3 and TRBJ1-1; 8 bases are a match to TRBD1. The CDR3 consists of 11 residues. Germline assignment: CDR1 MNHEY and CDR2 SVGEGT. After removal of 4 bases from V and 10 bases from J, the junction contained 2 bases not matched to a gene. The CDR3 is CASSWTGLAFF. DNA for the CDR3: TGTGCCAGCAGTTGGACAGGGTTAGCTTTCTTT.

This chain uses TRBV6-1 with TRBJ1-2, with D uncertain. The germline CDR1 and CDR2 sequences are MNHNS and SASEGT. This CDR3 spans 16 amino acids. Trimming left V 5 bases short and J 7 bases short, with 23 bases between. The CDR3 spells CASSTGSGGILCGYTF. The CDR3 nucleotides read TGTGCCAGCAGTACCGGCTCAGGTGGAATTCTGTGTGGCTACACCTTC.

At least ten counts were recorded for this clonotype. V is TRBV20-1 and J is TRBJ2-1; 9 bases are shared with TRBD2. In germline, CDR1 is DFQATT, CDR2 SNEGSKA (reference sequence). The CDR3 is 20 amino acids. With V trimmed by 2 bases and J by 3 bases, 20 bases remained unmatched. CDR3 nucleotide sequence: TGCAGTGCTAGACTTCGCGGCGGGAGGGCCGGGGTGAGGCGCTACAATGAGCAGTTCTTC. This sequence encodes CSARLRGGRAGVRRYNEQFF.

This clonotype appeared a few times. The chain links TRBV20-1 to TRBJ2-5; unclear D gene. The CDR3 contains 13 residues. Germline V CDR1 and CDR2: DFQATT, SNEGSKA (reference sequence). The V end was cut by 6 bases, the J end by 4 bases, with 15 bases between. The DNA of the CDR3 is TGCAGTGCCCCCCCTAGGGTGGGAGAGACCCAGTACTTC. Its translation: CSAPPRVGETQYF.

On this clonotype itself: The junction differs from germline at one of its ends, possibly a read error. The V call is TRBV5-1, the J call TRBJ2-2; the D is unclear. CDR1 and CDR2 (germline): SGHRS, YFSETQ. The length of the CDR3 is 12 residues. CDR3 region: CASSFGAGELFF. The CDR3 DNA reads as TGTGCCAGCAGCTTTGGGGCCGGGGAGCTGTTTTTT.

In this sample, this clonotype turned up many times. This chain connects TRBV2 to TRBJ2-2; D uncertain. The CDR3 has 14 residues. Trimming pared 4 bases from V and 5 bases from J, leaving 11 bases between. Germline V gene data show CDR1 as SNHLY and CDR2 as FYNNEI. The CDR3 sequence: CASSAGQRTGELFF. DNA of the CDR3: TGTGCCAGCAGTGCCGGCCAGCGTACCGGGGAGCTGTTTTTT.

This clonotype was recorded many times. The rearrangement uses TRBV7-3 and TRBJ2-3, with unresolved D. Deletions cut 5 bases from V and 6 bases from J, with 15 bases between. The CDR3 is 14 residues long. Germline V CDR1 and CDR2: SGHTA, FQGTGA. CDR3 in amino acids: CASSPVGTSDTQYF. In DNA form, the CDR3 reads TGTGCCAGCAGCCCGGTGGGCACCTCCGATACGCAGTATTTT.

This clonotype occurred many times. The J gene is TRBJ2-6, the V gene TRBV6-5, with D unresolved. V lost 4 bases and J 0 bases, leaving 7 bases between the germline ends. This CDR3 spans 15 amino acids. The germline gives CDR1 MNHEY, CDR2 SVGAGI. Here the CDR3 DNA reads TGTGCCAGCAGTTTACGCGGCTCTGGGGCCAACGTCCTGACTTTC. Translating gives CASSLRGSGANVLTF.

This clonotype occurred many times. The CDR3 nucleotides read TGTGCCAGCAGCTTAACGGTCAAGGGCAGCAATGAGCAGTTCTTC. The encoded protein is CASSLTVKGSNEQFF. The V gene is TRBV7-9, the J gene TRBJ2-1; D gene uncertain. Germline V gene sequence: CDR1 SEHNR, CDR2 FQNEAQ (reference sequence). The CDR3 runs to 15 residues. Between the trimmed V and J ends, which lost 2 bases and 6 bases, there was a span of 14 bases. The variable domain in full, completed from reference TRBV7-9 and TRBJ2-1, reads DTGVSQNPRHKITKRGQNVTFRCDPISEHNRLYWYRQTLGQGPEFLTYFQNEAQLEKSRLLSDRFSAERPKGSFSTLEIQRTEQGDSAMYLCASSLTVKGSNEQFFGPGTRLTVL.

This clonotype counts as hyperexpanded (1% or more). The genes are TRBV5-1 and TRBJ2-1, with a possible D match to TRBD1 (5 bases). Trimming removed 0 bases at V and 6 bases at J, with 16 bases between. The CDR3 loop spans 16 amino acids. In germline, CDR1 is SGHRS, CDR2 YFSETQ. The CDR3 reads CASSLEQVTRSNEQFF. The CDR3 coding sequence is TGCGCCAGCAGCTTGGAACAGGTCACCCGGAGCAATGAGCAGTTCTTC.

As for this clonotype: A read error may explain this, as a much larger clone is one base away. The chain couples TRBV28 to TRBJ2-5; TRBD2 might be the D (6 bases). The CDR3 runs to 13 residues. CDR1 and CDR2 from the germline V gene are MDHEN and SYDVKM. Between the trimmed V and J ends, which lost 7 bases and 5 bases, there was a span of 14 bases. CDR3 sequence reads: CASNARGSETQYF. For the CDR3, the DNA is TGTGCCAGCAACGCCCGGGGGAGTGAGACCCAGTACTTC.

This clonotype has just a few counts. The chain joins TRBV27 to TRBJ2-3; tentative D call: TRBD2 (5 bases). With 6 bases removed from V and 7 bases from J, the gap between germline ends came to 23 bases. From germline, CDR1 is MNHEY and CDR2 SMNVEV (reference sequence). The CDR3 consists of 16 residues. The CDR3 region is CASRTDDPALENTQYF. The CDR3 DNA reads as TGTGCCAGCAGGACCGACGACCCCGCACTAGAGAATACGCAGTATTTT.